This T cell receptor (beta chain) originates from a study of CD8 T cells in ankylosing spondylitis. Study outcomes and limitations: Peripheral blood samples showed relatively rare disease-linked clones, and these clones were CD8+. In ankylosing spondylitis blood, a motif of roughly 8 highly homologous TCR beta variants appeared characteristic.

This CDR3 has 21 residues. A quantitative 5'-RACE method, one with molecular barcodes, was used to make TCR beta libraries. A single record per CDR3 protein comes from TCRdb applying MiXCR to the 5' RACE reads. The top ten hold less than 1.1% of the sample, which has 350,000 or so distinct CDR3 sequences, about 14% seen once. Only a few counts were recorded for this clonotype. The antigen remains undetermined. The rearrangement links TRBV21-1 to TRBJ1-2. TRBV21-1 is shown as a pseudogene. Sequencing input: blood, either unsorted or a sorted T cell fraction (not recorded which). The receptor's source is a male donor with ankylosing spondylitis or in good health (not recorded which). This chain's CDR3 is CASSRRTSLYILMWGRYGYTF. The CDR3, as DNA: TGTGCCAGCAGCCGCCGGACATCCCTCTATATTCTTATGTGGGGTCGCTATGGCTACACCTTC.